The sequence of this T cell receptor (beta chain) was determined in a study of Ad26.COV2.S vaccination and SARS-CoV-2 variants (dated by TCRdb to about 2021). Concerning the study at large: Donors in the vaccine arm were drawn from COV1001, a multicentre, randomized, double-blind, placebo-controlled phase I-IIa trial testing Ad26.COV2.S in healthy adults. Ad26.COV2.S was given intramuscularly at 5x10^10 or 1x10^11 viral particles, as a single shot or as two shots 56 days apart. TCRbeta repertoire sequencing was used to assess the specificity and breadth of SARS-CoV-2-reactive T cell receptors after Ad26.COV2.S vaccination. A total of 32 samples were included in the TCR-sequenced set, comprising around 19 Ad26.COV2.S vaccine recipients, 5 placebo recipients and 8 SARS-CoV-2 convalescent individuals. Participants in the trial were split at random into five groups of five each, receiving low-dose or high-dose Ad26.COV2.S once or twice, or else placebo on both occasions. Throughout the experiments and outcome assessment, investigators stayed blinded to trial group allocation. Broader findings and caveats from the paper: Vaccine and placebo recipients had similar non-spike TCR breadth, a finding consistent with the vaccine containing only spike. Higher spike-specific TCR breadth was observed in Ad26.COV2.S recipients than in placebo recipients (P = 0.0014). It was noted by the authors that total T cell responses may have been underestimated by the TCR breadth and depth analyses. After vaccination, substantial breadth of spike-specific CD8+ and CD4+ T cell responses was reported. Comparing responses between vaccine doses or regimens was not something the study was powered to do.

Read against the paper, the sample's treatment or condition label means: roughly 19 received Ad26.COV2.S at low or high dose, single or two shots; about 5 received placebo; per-sample allocation not given. Repertoires of vaccine and placebo recipients were sequenced from samples collected on day 63 after the first injection. Cohort 1b enrolled about two dozen adults aged 18-55 years at a single site in Boston, USA, between 29 July and 7 August 2020. Ad26.COV2.S consisted of a replication-incompetent adenovirus type 26 vector by which a prefusion-stabilized SARS-CoV-2 spike protein from the original Wuhan strain was expressed. Details on this clone: The specificity of this receptor is unknown. No base qualities exist here, and no much larger clone lies one base off it.

The immunoSEQ Assay was used to sequence TCRbeta CDR3 regions. After extraction, genomic DNA underwent amplification by bias-controlled multiplex PCR, followed by high-throughput sequencing. Turning to the authors' computational methods: To quantify the absolute abundance of each unique TCRbeta CDR3 region, sequences were collapsed and filtered. T cell fraction was estimated by normalizing TCRbeta template counts to usable DNA, with usable DNA measured through amplification of reference genes found in all nucleated cells. Repertoire TCRs were annotated as SARS-CoV-2-specific by exact matching of V gene, CDR3 amino acid sequence and J gene to a known reactive TCR set. The reference SARS-CoV-2 TCR set was derived from MIRA and filtered for enrichment in COVID-19-positive ImmuneCODE repertoires, a step that removed public or cross-reactive TCRs. Based on the MIRA antigens, annotated TCRs were further analysed at the level of specific ORF or position within ORF. Depth was the summed frequency of annotated unique rearrangements, while breadth was defined as annotated unique rearrangements over total unique productive rearrangements. Group comparisons of TCR breadth used two-sided Wilcoxon rank-sum tests. TCRdb retrieved this table from immuneACCESS and kept in-frame rearrangements only. Not all clones are present; in checked studies, unresolved V genes account for under half, and no reason is known for the remainder. The V and J calls and clone size come from that table; D and trimming were worked out from the DNA. The table for this sample lists around 370,000 clones; around 83% of them were counted only once. The ten largest make up 3% to 4% of the sample.

The germline V gene yields MDHEN for CDR1 and SYDVKM for CDR2. The V end loses 6 bases and the J end loses 1 base, and a stretch of 18 bases separates them. Its CDR3 holds 16 amino acids, cysteine through phenylalanine. Just the 48-base CDR3 DNA is kept, in frame starting at base 1. The sample consisted of peripheral blood, taken in a trial of Ad26.COV2.S vaccine versus placebo. Recombination joined TRBV28 with TRBJ2-5, with TRBD2 perhaps the D gene, on 6 matching bases. This receptor was identified in a person aged 18-60 years who received the Ad26.COV2.S COVID-19 vaccine or a placebo. The CDR3 corresponds to CASSLGIAEGQETQYF. The nucleotide sequence is given as TGTGCCAGCAGCCTCGGGATAGCGGAGGGCCAAGAGACCCAGTACTTC.